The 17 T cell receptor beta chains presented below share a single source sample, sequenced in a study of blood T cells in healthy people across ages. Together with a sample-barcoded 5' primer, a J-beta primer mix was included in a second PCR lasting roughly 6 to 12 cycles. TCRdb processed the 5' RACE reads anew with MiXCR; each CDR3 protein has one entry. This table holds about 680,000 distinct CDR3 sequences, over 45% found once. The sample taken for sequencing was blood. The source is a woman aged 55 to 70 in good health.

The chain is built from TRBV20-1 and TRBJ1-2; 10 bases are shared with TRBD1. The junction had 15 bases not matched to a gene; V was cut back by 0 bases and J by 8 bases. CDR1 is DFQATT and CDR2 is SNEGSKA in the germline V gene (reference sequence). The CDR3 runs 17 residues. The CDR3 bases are TGCAGTGCTAGAGATCTTGGGACAGGGGCCGTCGTCGGCGGCTACACCTTC. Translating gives CSARDLGTGAVVGGYTF.

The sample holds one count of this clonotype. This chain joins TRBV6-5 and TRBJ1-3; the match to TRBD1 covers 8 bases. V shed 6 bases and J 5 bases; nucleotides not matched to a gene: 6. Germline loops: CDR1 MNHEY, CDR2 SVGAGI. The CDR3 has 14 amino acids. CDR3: CASSPRGQRNTIYF. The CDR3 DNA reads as TGTGCCAGCAGCCCCAGGGGGCAGAGAAACACCATATATTTT.

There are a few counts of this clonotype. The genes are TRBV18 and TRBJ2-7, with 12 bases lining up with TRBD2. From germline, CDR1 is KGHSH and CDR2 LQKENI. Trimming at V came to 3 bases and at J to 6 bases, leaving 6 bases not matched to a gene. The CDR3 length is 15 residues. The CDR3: CASSPPSGRATEQYF. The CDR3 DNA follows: TGTGCCAGCTCACCTCCTAGCGGGAGGGCCACCGAGCAGTACTTC. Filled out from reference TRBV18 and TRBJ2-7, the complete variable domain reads NAGVMQNPRHLVRRRGQEARLRCSPMKGHSHVYWYRQLPEEGLKFMVYLQKENIIDESGMPKERFSAEFPKEGPSILRIQQVVRGDSAAYFCASSPPSGRATEQYFGPGTRLTVT.

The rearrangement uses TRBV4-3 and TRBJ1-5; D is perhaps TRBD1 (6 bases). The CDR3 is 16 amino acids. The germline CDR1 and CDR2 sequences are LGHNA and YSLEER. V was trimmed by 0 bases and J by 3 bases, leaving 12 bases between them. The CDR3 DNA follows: TGCGCCAGCAGCCAAGATCGGGGGCCAAACAATCAGCCCCAGCATTTT. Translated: CASSQDRGPNNQPQHF.

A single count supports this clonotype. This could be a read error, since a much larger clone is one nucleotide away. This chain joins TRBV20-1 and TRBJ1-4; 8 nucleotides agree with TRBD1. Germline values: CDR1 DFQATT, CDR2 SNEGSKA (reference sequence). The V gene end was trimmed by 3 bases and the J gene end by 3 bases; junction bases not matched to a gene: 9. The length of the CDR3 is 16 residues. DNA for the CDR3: TGCAGTGCTAGCCCTCGGAACAGGGGGGCTAATGAAAAACTGTTTTTT. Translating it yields CSASPRNRGANEKLFF.

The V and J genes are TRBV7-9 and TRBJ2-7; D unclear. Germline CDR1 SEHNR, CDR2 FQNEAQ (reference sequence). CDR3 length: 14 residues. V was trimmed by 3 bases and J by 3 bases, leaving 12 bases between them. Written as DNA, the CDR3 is TGTGCCAGCAGCTTCTCTATTGCGCACTACGAGCAGTACTTC. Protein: CASSFSIAHYEQYF.

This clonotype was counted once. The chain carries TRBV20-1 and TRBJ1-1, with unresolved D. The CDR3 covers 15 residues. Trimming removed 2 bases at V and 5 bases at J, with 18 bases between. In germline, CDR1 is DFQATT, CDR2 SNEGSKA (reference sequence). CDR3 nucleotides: TGCAGTGCTAGAATGGGTAGAGCAGGTAGGACTGAAGCTTTCTTT. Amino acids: CSARMGRAGRTEAFF.

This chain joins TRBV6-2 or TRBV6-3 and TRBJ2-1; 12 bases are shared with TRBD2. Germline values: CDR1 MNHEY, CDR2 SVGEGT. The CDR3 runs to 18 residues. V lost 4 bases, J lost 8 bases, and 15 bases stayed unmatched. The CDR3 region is CASSSAGLAGPTFDEQFF. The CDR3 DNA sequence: TGTGCCAGCAGTTCCGCGGGACTAGCGGGCCCAACCTTTGATGAGCAGTTCTTC.

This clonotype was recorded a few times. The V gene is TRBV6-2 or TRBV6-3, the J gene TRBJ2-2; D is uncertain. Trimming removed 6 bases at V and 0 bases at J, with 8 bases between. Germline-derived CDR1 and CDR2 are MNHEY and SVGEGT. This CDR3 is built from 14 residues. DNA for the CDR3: TGTGCCAGCAGGGATTCAGCGAACACCGGGGAGCTGTTTTTT. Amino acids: CASRDSANTGELFF.

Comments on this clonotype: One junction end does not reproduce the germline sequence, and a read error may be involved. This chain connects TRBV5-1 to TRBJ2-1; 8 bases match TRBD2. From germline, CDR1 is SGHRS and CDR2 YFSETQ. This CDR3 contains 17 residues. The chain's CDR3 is CAGSFFSGAGAYNEQFF. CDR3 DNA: TGCGCCGGCAGCTTCTTCTCGGGAGCGGGGGCCTACAATGAGCAGTTCTTC.

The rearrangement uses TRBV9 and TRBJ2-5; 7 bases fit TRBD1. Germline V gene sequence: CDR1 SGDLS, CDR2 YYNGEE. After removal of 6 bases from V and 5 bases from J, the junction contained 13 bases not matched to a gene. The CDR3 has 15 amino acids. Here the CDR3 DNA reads TGTGCCAGCAACCCCTTAGGGGGCGCGCGGGAGACCCAGTACTTC. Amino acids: CASNPLGGARETQYF.

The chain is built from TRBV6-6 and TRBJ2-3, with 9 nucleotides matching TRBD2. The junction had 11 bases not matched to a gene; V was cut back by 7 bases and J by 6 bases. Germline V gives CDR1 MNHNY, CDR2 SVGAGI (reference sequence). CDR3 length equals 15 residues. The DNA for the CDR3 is TGTGCCAGCACCGACCCACGGCGGGAGGGTGATACGCAGTATTTT. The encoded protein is CASTDPRREGDTQYF.

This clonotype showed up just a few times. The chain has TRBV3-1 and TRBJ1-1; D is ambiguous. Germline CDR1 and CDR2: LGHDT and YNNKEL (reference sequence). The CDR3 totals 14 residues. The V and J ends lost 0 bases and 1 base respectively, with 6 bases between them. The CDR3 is CASSQERKNTEAFF. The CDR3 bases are TGTGCCAGCAGCCAAGAACGGAAGAACACTGAAGCTTTCTTT.

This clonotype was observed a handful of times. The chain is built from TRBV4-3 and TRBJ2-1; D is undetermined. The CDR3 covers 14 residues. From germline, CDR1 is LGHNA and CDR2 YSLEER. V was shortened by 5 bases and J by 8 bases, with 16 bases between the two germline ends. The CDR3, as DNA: TGCGCCAGCAGCACCTTTCGTGTATCCGATGAGCAGTTCTTC. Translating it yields CASSTFRVSDEQFF.

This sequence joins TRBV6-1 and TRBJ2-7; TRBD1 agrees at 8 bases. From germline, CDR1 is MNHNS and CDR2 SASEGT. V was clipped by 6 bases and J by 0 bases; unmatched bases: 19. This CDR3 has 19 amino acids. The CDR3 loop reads CASRPRQGQLARFSYEQYF. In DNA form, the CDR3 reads TGTGCCAGCAGACCTAGACAGGGGCAGCTAGCGCGATTCTCCTACGAGCAGTACTTC.

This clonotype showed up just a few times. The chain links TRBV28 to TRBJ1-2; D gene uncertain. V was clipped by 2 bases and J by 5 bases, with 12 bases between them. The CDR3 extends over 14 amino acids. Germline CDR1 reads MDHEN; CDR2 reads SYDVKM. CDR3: CASSLPVGPYGYTF. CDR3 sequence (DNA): TGTGCCAGCAGTTTACCCGTGGGCCCATATGGCTACACCTTC.

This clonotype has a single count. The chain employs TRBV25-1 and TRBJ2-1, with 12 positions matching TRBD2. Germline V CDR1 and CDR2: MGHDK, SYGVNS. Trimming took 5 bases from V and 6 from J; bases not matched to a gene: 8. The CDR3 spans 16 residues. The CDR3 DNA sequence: TGTGCCAGCAGTCCGCATTCTAGCGGGAGGGGCAATGAGCAGTTCTTC. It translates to CASSPHSSGRGNEQFF.